The present TCR beta chain was sequenced within a study of post-analysis software for immune sequencing data. Whole-study results and caveats: Normalized Chao1 diversity was significantly reduced in patients versus controls. Higher frequency in patients than in controls was seen for roughly five TRBV segments, with TRBV5-6, TRBV5-1 and TRBV20-1 among them.

A word on this clonotype: Its antigen is undetermined. With a much larger clone just one base away, this may be a read error.

TCR beta cDNA libraries included unique molecular identifiers. Via MiXCR, TCRdb re-called the PCR reads, giving one row per CDR3 protein. The top ten hold about 3.7% of the sample, which has roughly 200,000 distinct CDR3 sequences, around 29% seen once. The CDR3 sequence is 17 residues long. The germline V gene encodes CDR1 SGHRS and CDR2 YFSETQ. The rearrangement joins TRBV5-1 to TRBJ2-7, with D perhaps TRBD2 (5 bases). This receptor was taken from a girl under 18 with multiple sclerosis. The source material was blood. The CDR3 protein is CASSLVVLAQSSYGQYF. The CDR3 coding sequence is TGCGCCAGCAGCTTGGTTGTGTTAGCGCAAAGCTCCTACGGGCAGTACTTC.